The TCR beta chain under discussion was sequenced for a study of blood T cell repertoires in COVID-19. The wider study: The United States, Italy and Spain supplied acute and convalescent COVID-19 samples.

Only in-frame clones appear in the TCRdb table, and some are missing; sequencing was by immunoSEQ multiplex PCR. The sample carries about 240,000 clones, approximately 86% recorded once. The CDR3 has 10 residues. Germline CDR1 is LNHDA and CDR2 is SQIVND (reference sequence). A note on this clone: At one boundary the junction diverges from the germline segment, which might be a read error. The same CDR3 also results from other DNA sequences found in this sample.

The chain couples TRBV19 to TRBJ2-7; 7 bases agree with TRBD2. The sequencing input was peripheral blood. The sequence was collected from a woman between 70 and 85 years old with active or convalescent COVID-19. The CDR3 DNA sequence: TGTGCCAGTGGTACGCGGGAGCAATACTTC. This translates into CASGTREQYF.